This is a list of T cell receptor beta chains from one sample in a study of T-cell memory formation after mild COVID-19. TCRdb itself ran the 5' RACE reads through MiXCR, one entry per CDR3 protein. The top ten clones hold roughly 1.4% of a sample with 45,000 to 50,000 distinct CDR3 sequences, approximately 8% of them seen once. The sample taken for sequencing was PBMCs or a T cell subset sorted from them (not recorded which). Receptors originate from a man between 18 and 35 years old who had mild COVID-19 (a few samples of this study predate the infection). Cell type and time point are not known. CDR3s include the opening cysteine and the closing phenylalanine or tryptophan. D genes are given only for firm matches. Where a row states a size, it is once, few, many or the class of an expanded clone; other rows omit it.

cdr3_aa: CASSPTGTNTEAFF
cdr3_nt: TGTGCCAGCTCACCAACAGGGACTAACACTGAAGCTTTCTTT
cdr3_length: 14
clone_size: NA
j_call: TRBJ1-1
d_call: NA
v_call: TRBV18

cdr3_aa: CASSYIYRGLTEAFF
cdr3_nt: TGTGCCAGCAGCTATATATACAGGGGATTGACTGAAGCTTTCTTT
cdr3_length: 15
clone_size: NA
j_call: TRBJ1-1
d_call: TRBD1
v_call: TRBV11-2

cdr3_aa: CASSLGRQIGTQYF
cdr3_nt: TGTGCCAGCAGCTTAGGAAGGCAGATCGGGACCCAGTACTTC
cdr3_length: 14
clone_size: many
j_call: TRBJ2-5
d_call: NA
v_call: TRBV11-2

cdr3_aa: CASSPWVGAYEQYF
cdr3_nt: TGTGCCAGCAGCCCGTGGGTGGGTGCCTACGAGCAGTACTTC
cdr3_length: 14
clone_size: many
j_call: TRBJ2-7
d_call: NA
v_call: TRBV7-8

cdr3_aa: CASSFWGIRDEQYF
cdr3_nt: TGTGCCAGCAGCTTTTGGGGAATTAGGGACGAGCAGTACTTC
cdr3_length: 14
clone_size: few
j_call: TRBJ2-7
d_call: NA
v_call: TRBV7-8

cdr3_aa: CASSFWGGGSPLHF
cdr3_nt: TGCGCCAGCAGCTTCTGGGGTGGCGGTTCACCCCTCCACTTT
cdr3_length: 14
clone_size: NA
j_call: TRBJ1-6
d_call: NA
v_call: TRBV5-1

cdr3_aa: CASSRGTDLFEAFF
cdr3_nt: TGCGCCAGCAGCCGTGGGACAGACCTATTTGAAGCTTTCTTT
cdr3_length: 14
clone_size: few
j_call: TRBJ1-1
d_call: TRBD1
v_call: TRBV5-1

cdr3_aa: CSATQGQGTEAFF
cdr3_nt: TGCAGCGCCACACAGGGCCAGGGGACTGAAGCTTTCTTT
cdr3_length: 13
clone_size: NA
j_call: TRBJ1-1
d_call: NA
v_call: TRBV29-1

cdr3_aa: CASKQISALTSTDTQYF
cdr3_nt: TGTGCCAGCAAGCAGATATCAGCACTTACTAGCACAGATACGCAGTATTTT
cdr3_length: 17
clone_size: NA
j_call: TRBJ2-3
d_call: NA
v_call: TRBV28

cdr3_aa: CASSTYRGGGYTF
cdr3_nt: TGTGCCAGCAGCACCTACAGGGGCGGCGGCTACACCTTC
cdr3_length: 13
clone_size: many
j_call: TRBJ1-2
d_call: TRBD1
v_call: TRBV7-2

cdr3_aa: CATTDRPNTGELFF
cdr3_nt: TGTGCCACCACGGACAGACCGAACACCGGGGAGCTGTTTTTT
cdr3_length: 14
clone_size: NA
j_call: TRBJ2-2
d_call: NA
v_call: TRBV12-3/TRBV12-4

cdr3_aa: CSAPQARGLWGQPQHF
cdr3_nt: TGCAGTGCTCCCCAAGCCCGGGGGCTGTGGGGTCAGCCCCAGCATTTT
cdr3_length: 16
clone_size: NA
j_call: TRBJ1-5
d_call: NA
v_call: TRBV20-1

cdr3_aa: CASSPGGVVTEAFF
cdr3_nt: TGCGCCAGCAGCCCCGGGGGGGTAGTGACTGAAGCTTTCTTT
cdr3_length: 14
clone_size: NA
j_call: TRBJ1-1
d_call: NA
v_call: TRBV4-1

cdr3_aa: CASSLPRGTGDNNEQFF
cdr3_nt: TGTGCCAGCAGCTTACCTAGGGGGACAGGGGATAACAATGAGCAGTTCTTC
cdr3_length: 17
clone_size: NA
j_call: TRBJ2-1
d_call: TRBD1
v_call: TRBV7-8